This TCR beta chain was recorded in a study of T cell responses to AZD1222 COVID-19 vaccine (dated by TCRdb to the early 2020s). A note on the overall study: A total of 240 or so trial participants underwent TCR sequencing, of whom 207 had received two doses of AZD1222 and some 25 had received two doses of the MenACWY control vaccine. Trial participants were enrolled into age subgroups of 18-55, 56-69 and 70-plus years, which contained about 150, 27 and 61 TCR-sequenced participants, respectively. What the authors observed across the whole study: CD4 TCRs associated with the vaccine covered the entire spike protein, and the dominant responses were in regions 160-218 and 743-854. Only 5 to 7 AZD1222 recipients were SARS-CoV-2 seropositive at baseline, limiting conclusions about previously exposed vaccinees. The 56-69-year group was small, and its depth increase did not reach significance, likely because of low power. Spike-specific TCR breadth and depth rose significantly after two AZD1222 doses compared with day 0 and with MenACWY recipients. Reportedly, almost half of the unique spike-specific TCRs recognized epitopes lying outside the regions that are mutated in the B.1.351 and B.1.1.7 variants. Participants were mostly white British and included more females than males, and it was suggested by the authors that clonal diversity may have been underestimated. No day 14 peak-response samples were available, so repertoires were characterized only after the peak T cell response.

The CDR3 regions of human TCRbeta chains were subjected to immunosequencing. The source study handled its data this way. TCRs in the repertoires were compared against a reference library of SARS-CoV-2-specific TCRs that had been generated with the MIRA antigen-specificity platform. Breadth was defined as the fraction of unique TCRs that were SARS-CoV-2-associated. Depth was defined as the fraction of total T cells that were SARS-CoV-2-associated. Each spike-specific TCR was assigned to its reactive spike region and to a CD4 or CD8 class using the MIRA data. Log10-transformed breadth and depth values were compared by one-way ANOVA with Sidak's multiple comparisons tests. TCRdb took this table from immuneACCESS and kept in-frame rearrangements with V and J called. Such tables lack part of the clones; where checked against another copy, unresolved V genes explain under half of the gap, and the rest is unexplained. The DNA gave D and trimming, while V, J and clone size come from that table. Here the sample has fewer than 100,000 clones; around 88% occur a single time. The top ten hold more than 9% of the sample.

CDR1 is given as MNHEY and CDR2 as SMNVEV, both from the germline V gene (reference sequence). Including cysteine and phenylalanine, the CDR3 has 16 amino acids. CDR3 DNA is the only sequence kept; it has 48 bases, read in frame from the first base. Germline trimming amounts to 2 bases on V and 6 bases on J, with 11 as the count of junction bases outside the gene matches. Explained via the paper, the time point label denotes: about 28 days (+/-7) after the second vaccine dose. AZD1222 recipients given second doses at about 4 weeks or at about 12 weeks were pooled, since spike-specific TCR depth and breadth were not found to differ between the two schedules. Vaccinee samples were obtained from the UK trials COV001 and COV002, which included a single-blind randomized controlled phase 2/3 trial of AZD1222 (ChAdOx1 nCoV-19) in healthy adults. For TCRbeta chain sequencing, PBMC samples were collected from trial participants at day 0 and at day 28 after the second dose.

With regard to this clone: What antigen it recognizes has not been identified. No much larger clonotype is one base removed from it; base qualities were not supplied.

The source material was peripheral blood, sampled 28 days after the second AZD1222 dose. The chain links TRBV27 with TRBJ2-3; 7 middle bases align to TRBD1. This TCR was sampled from an adult who received the AZD1222 COVID-19 vaccine. The nucleotide sequence is TGTGCCAGCAGTTTACGTCGACAGGGTGCTACCGATACGCAGTATTTT. Protein translation: CASSLRRQGATDTQYF.